The T cell receptor (beta chain) under discussion was sequenced for a study of tumor-infiltrating lymphocytes in primary liver carcinoma. Total RNA (roughly 0.45 ug) served as template for TCR beta cDNA synthesis primed by a constant-region primer. Employing slightly modified ARM-PCR, three nested multiplex PCR rounds were run, and these gave rise to the TCR beta libraries. A C-beta reverse primer and TRBV1-TRBV30 forward primers served in each of the first two PCR rounds, at roughly 10 cycles apiece. TCRdb re-called the multiplex PCR reads through MiXCR, storing one row per CDR3 protein. The repertoire has approximately 190,000 distinct CDR3 sequences, approximately 86% of them found once; the top ten carry 15% to 20%. Investigators took RNA and DNA out together from roughly 18-30 mg of unsorted bulk tissue. V was shortened by 5 bases and J by 6 bases, with 13 bases between the two germline ends. The CDR3 consists of 13 residues.

This clonotype was detected only once. This sequence joins TRBV12-3 or TRBV12-4 and TRBJ1-1; the D is unclear. The specimen was tumor tissue from primary liver carcinoma. The TCR comes from a man aged 35-49 years with primary liver carcinoma and hepatitis B virus infection. CDR3 region: CASSLLGDAEAFF. CDR3 sequence (DNA): TGTGCCAGCAGTCTATTGGGAGACGCTGAAGCTTTCTTT.